This T cell receptor beta chain was captured by sequencing in a study of T cell responses to AZD1222 COVID-19 vaccine. For the study at large: It was second doses at about 4 or about 12 weeks that were pooled. Findings and caveats of the study: Females made up more of the donors, who were largely white British, and clonal diversity may have come out too low.

To note about this clone: Its antigen is currently unknown.

CDR1 MNHEY and CDR2 SVGAGI come from the germline V gene. Trimming pared 0 bases from V and 10 bases from J, leaving 16 bases between. The CDR3 length is 16 residues. Generated by immunoSEQ multiplex PCR, the TCRdb table keeps only in-frame clones and is missing some. The sample comprises about 120,000 clones, roughly 92% of which are singletons, and approximately 4.8% rests with the top ten. This rearrangement joins TRBV6-5 to TRBJ1-6; no firm D call. The sample here was peripheral blood, taken on day 0 of AZD1222 vaccination. The sequence was obtained from an adult in good health. CDR3 amino acids: CASSYSIGFIGSPLHF. CDR3 nucleotides: TGTGCCAGCAGTTACTCGATCGGTTTTATCGGCTCACCCCTCCACTTT.